The clone carrying this T cell receptor (beta chain) has a single count. Its antigen is currently unknown. ViraFEST assay sequencing came after antigen-specific CD4+ T cells were expanded with viral peptide pools. Having been cultured for roughly 9 days, the cells underwent CD4+ T cell isolation. None of these healthy vaccinees had been infected with SARS-CoV-2 before vaccination. Wells containing a few million PBMC each were cultured with about 9.4 IU/ml IL-2 and 8 to 10 ug/ml peptides. The authors exchanged half the medium for IL-2 medium on days 3 and 7. Clones were sequenced by immunoSEQ multiplex PCR, and TCRdb holds only the in-frame ones, with some missing. The data show about 65,000 clones, roughly three quarters seen once. The data were obtained in a study of vaccination effects on CD4 cells after COVID-19. Germline CDR1 and CDR2: MGHRA and YSYEKL. The CDR3 totals 19 residues. V dropped 4 bases and J dropped 4 bases, with 25 bases sitting between them.

The clonotype was recovered from a human donor who received a COVID-19 vaccine. Source: CD4+ T cells from PBMCs cultured with HCoV-NL63 spike peptides, taken before COVID-19 vaccination. The chain couples TRBV4-1 to TRBJ2-2, with a weak D call TRBD2 (6 bases). The CDR3 sequence is CASSRPSAPRGFATGELFF. CDR3 in DNA: TGCGCCAGCAGCCGCCCATCTGCCCCCCGGGGGTTCGCCACCGGGGAGCTGTTTTTT.